This TCR beta chain was captured by sequencing in a study of T cell responses to AZD1222 COVID-19 vaccine. The study's findings and limits: White British donors predominated, females outnumbered males, and clonal diversity was possibly underestimated. Across spike, vaccine-associated CD4 TCRs were found, dominant at 160-218 and 743-854. Nearly half of the spike-specific TCRs reportedly recognize variant regions that carry no mutations. Baseline serology detected seropositivity in only a handful of AZD1222 recipients.

About this clone: Its specificity is unknown.

TCRdb keeps only in-frame clones here, not all; method: immunoSEQ multiplex PCR. The sample contains 130,000 or so clones, around 92% of which appear only once. Per germline, CDR1 MGHDK and CDR2 SYGVNS. This CDR3 contains 13 residues. The ends were cut back, 5 bases at V and 7 bases at J, with 12 bases in the middle. The starting material was peripheral blood, obtained on day 0 of AZD1222 vaccination. V gene TRBV25-1 combines with J gene TRBJ2-1; D call uncertain. The sequence came from an adult in good health. In DNA form, the CDR3 reads TGTGCCAGCAGTTACCGGCGACGGAATGAGCAGTTCTTC. Translation gives CASSYRRRNEQFF.